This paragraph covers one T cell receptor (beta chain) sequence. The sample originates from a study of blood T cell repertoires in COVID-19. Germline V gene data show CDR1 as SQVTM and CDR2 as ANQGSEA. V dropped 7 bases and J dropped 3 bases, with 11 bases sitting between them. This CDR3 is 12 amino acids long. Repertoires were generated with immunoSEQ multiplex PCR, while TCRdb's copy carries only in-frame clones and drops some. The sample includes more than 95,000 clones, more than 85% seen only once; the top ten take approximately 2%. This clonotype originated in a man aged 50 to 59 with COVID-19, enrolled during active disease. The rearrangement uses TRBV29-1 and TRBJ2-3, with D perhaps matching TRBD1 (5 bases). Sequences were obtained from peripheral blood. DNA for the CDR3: TGCAGCGCACTCCAGGGTACAGATACGCAGTATTTT. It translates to CSALQGTDTQYF.